The next 5 T cell receptor beta chains were all read from a single sample in a study of blood T cell repertoires in COVID-19. Data came from immunoSEQ multiplex PCR; TCRdb stores just in-frame clones and leaves some out. Of around 58,000 clones in the sample, approximately 88% were seen once. The source material was peripheral blood. The origin of the receptors is a human donor in a cohort sampled during active COVID-19.

The chain employs TRBV29-1 and TRBJ2-7, with 10 bases aligning to TRBD1. With V trimmed by 5 bases and J by 6 bases, 13 bases remained unmatched. Germline-derived CDR1 and CDR2 are SQVTM and ANQGSEA. CDR3 size: 15 residues. CDR3: CSVRFSGQGPSEQYF. Written as DNA, the CDR3 is TGCAGCGTTCGATTCTCGGGACAGGGGCCTTCCGAGCAGTACTTC.

In regard to this clone: Germline and junction disagree at one end, which may indicate a read error. The chain has TRBV2 and TRBJ1-2, with TRBD1 identical over 11 bases. CDR3 size: 17 residues. Germline values: CDR1 SNHLY, CDR2 FYNNEI. The CDR3 loop reads CASSEVDRGRGNYGYTF. The CDR3, as DNA: TGTGCCAGCAGCGAAGTGGACAGGGGGCGCGGGAACTATGGCTACACCTTC. The full variable domain, completed using reference TRBV2 and TRBJ1-2, is EPEVTQTPSHQVTQMGQEVILRCVPISNHLYFYWYRQILGQKVEFLVSFYNNEISEKSEIFDDQFSVERPDGSNFTLKIRSTKLEDSAMYFCASSEVDRGRGNYGYTFGSGTRLTVV.

The chain recombines TRBV5-6 with TRBJ1-5; tentatively, D is TRBD1 (5 bases). This CDR3 is 16 amino acids long. Per the germline V gene, CDR1 is SGHDT and CDR2 is YYEEEE. Trimming shortened V by 4 bases and J by 4 bases, and 18 bases separated the two germline ends. CDR3: CASSLGPRTENQPQHF. CDR3 nucleotides: TGTGCCAGCAGCCTGGGACCCCGAACAGAGAATCAGCCCCAGCATTTT.

V usage is TRBV5-6 and J usage is TRBJ2-1; D may be TRBD2 (5 bases). CDR1 is SGHDT, CDR2 YYEEEE, per germline. The CDR3 length is 12 residues. V lost 3 bases to trimming and J lost 15 bases, with 16 bases between them. In nucleotides, the CDR3 is TGTGCCAGCAGCTGGTCAAGGGAGCCCAGGTTCTTC. Translation gives CASSWSREPRFF. Full variable domain (rest looked up from reference TRBV5-6 and TRBJ2-1): DAGVTQSPTHLIKTRGQQVTLRCSPKSGHDTVSWYQQALGQGPQFIFQYYEEEERQRGNFPDRFSGHQFPNYSSELNVNALLLGDSALYLCASSWSREPRFFGPGTRLTVL.

This sequence joins TRBV6-2 or TRBV6-3 and TRBJ2-2; the D is unclear. Germline CDR1 MNHEY, CDR2 SVGEGT. Trimming removed 6 bases from V and 7 bases from J, with 18 bases in between. CDR3 size: 15 residues. The CDR3 DNA is TGTGCCAGCAGCCTCATTGGAGCTGTGGGCGGGGAGCTGTTTTTT. This sequence encodes CASSLIGAVGGELFF.